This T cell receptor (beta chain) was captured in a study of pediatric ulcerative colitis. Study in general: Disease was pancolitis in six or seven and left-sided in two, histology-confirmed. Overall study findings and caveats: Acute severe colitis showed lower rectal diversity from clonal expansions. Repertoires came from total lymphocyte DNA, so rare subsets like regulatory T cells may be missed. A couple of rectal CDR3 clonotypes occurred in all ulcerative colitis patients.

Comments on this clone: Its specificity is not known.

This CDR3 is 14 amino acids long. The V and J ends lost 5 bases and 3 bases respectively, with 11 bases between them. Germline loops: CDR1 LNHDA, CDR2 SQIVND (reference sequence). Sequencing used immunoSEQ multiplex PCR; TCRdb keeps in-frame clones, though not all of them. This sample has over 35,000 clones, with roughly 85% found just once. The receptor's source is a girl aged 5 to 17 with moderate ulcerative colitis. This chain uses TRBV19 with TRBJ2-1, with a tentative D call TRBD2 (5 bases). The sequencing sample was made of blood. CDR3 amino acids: CASSSGTVYNEQFF. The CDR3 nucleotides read TGTGCCAGTAGTTCGGGAACTGTCTACAATGAGCAGTTCTTC.